This TCR beta chain was obtained from a study of blood T cell repertoires in COVID-19. The overall study: Sample material is recorded as cDNA or gDNA derived from T cells, B-cell-depleted T cells, or PBMCs.

The germline V and J ends were trimmed by 1 base and 7 bases, with 13 bases remaining between them. CDR3 length equals 14 residues. Germline CDR1 is LGHDT and CDR2 is YNNKEL (reference sequence). The table came from immunoSEQ multiplex PCR; TCRdb's copy has only in-frame clones and leaves some out. This sample has around 150,000 clones, with approximately 84% found just once. The chain links TRBV3-1 (or the pseudogene TRBV3-2) to TRBJ1-1; D gene unclear. The receptor was isolated from a human donor in a cohort sampled during active COVID-19. The sample comprised peripheral blood. This CDR3 is CASSQAAGGNEAFF. CDR3 nucleotide sequence: TGTGCCAGCAGCCAAGCGGCGGGCGGTAATGAAGCTTTCTTT.